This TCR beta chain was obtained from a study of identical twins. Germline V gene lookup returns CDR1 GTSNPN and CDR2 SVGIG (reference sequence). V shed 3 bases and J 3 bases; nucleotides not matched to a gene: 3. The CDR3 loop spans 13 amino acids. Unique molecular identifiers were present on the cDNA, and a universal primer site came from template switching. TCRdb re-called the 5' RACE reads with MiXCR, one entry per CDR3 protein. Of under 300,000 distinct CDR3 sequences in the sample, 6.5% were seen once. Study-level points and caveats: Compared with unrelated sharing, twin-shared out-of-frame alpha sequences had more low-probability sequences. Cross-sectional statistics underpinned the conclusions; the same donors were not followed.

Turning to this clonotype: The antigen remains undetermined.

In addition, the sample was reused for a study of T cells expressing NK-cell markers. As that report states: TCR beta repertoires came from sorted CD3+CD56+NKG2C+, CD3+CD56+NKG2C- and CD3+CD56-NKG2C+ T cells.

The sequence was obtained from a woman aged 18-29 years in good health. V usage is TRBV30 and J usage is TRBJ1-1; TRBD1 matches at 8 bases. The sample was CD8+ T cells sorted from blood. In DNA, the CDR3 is TGTGCCTGGAGCCTGACAGGGGACACTGAAGCTTTCTTT. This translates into CAWSLTGDTEAFF.